This record looks at one T cell receptor (beta chain) sequence and its context. Seattle enrolled patients during active infection and tracked them longitudinally. The sample comes from a study of blood T cell repertoires in COVID-19. Study overall: Collection of acute and convalescent COVID-19 samples took place in the United States, Italy and Spain. In each case, the material was cDNA or gDNA derived from T cells, B-cell-depleted T cells, or PBMCs.

V was clipped by 1 base and J by 9 bases, with 4 bases between them. CDR3 length: 12 residues. CDR1 and CDR2 (germline): SEHNR, FQNEAQ (reference sequence). Original processing notes: Nucleated cell number was recorded as an estimate derived from reference gene primer amplification. TCRdb's table, derived via immunoSEQ multiplex PCR, lists solely in-frame clones and lacks some. D and trimming come from the DNA, and the V and J calls and clone size come from that table. The repertoire holds approximately 150,000 clones, more than 75% seen once, with 2.5% to 3% in the top ten. This sequence joins TRBV7-9 and TRBJ1-6; D remains ambiguous. The sequenced material came from peripheral blood. This clonotype was sampled from a woman older than 75 with COVID-19, enrolled during active disease. The CDR3 nucleotides read TGTGCCAGCAGCTTAGGAGGTTCACCCCTCCACTTT. It encodes CASSLGGSPLHF. The full variable domain, in which reference TRBV7-9 and TRBJ1-6 provide the parts outside the CDR3, is DTGVSQNPRHKITKRGQNVTFRCDPISEHNRLYWYRQTLGQGPEFLTYFQNEAQLEKSRLLSDRFSAERPKGSFSTLEIQRTEQGDSAMYLCASSLGGSPLHFGNGTRLTVT.